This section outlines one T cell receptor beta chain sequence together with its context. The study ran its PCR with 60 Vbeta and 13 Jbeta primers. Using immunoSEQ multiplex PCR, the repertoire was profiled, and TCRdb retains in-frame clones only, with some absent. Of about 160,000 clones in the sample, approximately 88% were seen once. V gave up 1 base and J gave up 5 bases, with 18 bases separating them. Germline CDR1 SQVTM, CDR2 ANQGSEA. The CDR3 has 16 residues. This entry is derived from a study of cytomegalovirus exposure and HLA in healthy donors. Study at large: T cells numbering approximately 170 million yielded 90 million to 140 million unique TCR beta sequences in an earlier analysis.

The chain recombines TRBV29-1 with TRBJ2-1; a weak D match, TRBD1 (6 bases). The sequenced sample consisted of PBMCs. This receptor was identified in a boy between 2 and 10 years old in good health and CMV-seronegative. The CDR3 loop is CSVEGILGHRDNEQFF. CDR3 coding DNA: TGCAGCGTTGAAGGAATACTCGGGCACAGGGACAATGAGCAGTTCTTC.